This T cell receptor (beta chain) was captured by sequencing in a study of T cell responses to AZD1222 COVID-19 vaccine (dated by TCRdb to about 2021). Study-wide context: AZD1222 recipients with second doses at about 4 weeks or about 12 weeks were pooled, because spike-specific TCR depth and breadth did not differ between schedules. Trial participants were enrolled by age into subgroups of 18-55, 56-69 and 70-plus years, and around 150, 28 and 57 TCR-sequenced participants, respectively, were included in these subgroups. TCR sequencing covered approximately 230 trial participants: around 210 given two doses of AZD1222 and approximately 26 given two doses of MenACWY control vaccine. Broader findings and caveats from the paper: Most participants were white British and females outnumbered males, and the authors suggested that clonal diversity may have been underestimated. Conclusions about previously exposed vaccinees were limited because only six AZD1222 recipients were SARS-CoV-2 seropositive at baseline. The vaccine-associated CD4 TCRs covered the entire spike protein, and the dominant responses fell in regions 160-218 and 743-854. No day 14 peak-response samples were available, so repertoires were characterized only after the peak T cell response. Reportedly, close to half of the unique spike-specific TCRs recognized epitopes lying outside the regions that are mutated in the B.1.351 and B.1.1.7 variants. The 56-69-year group was small, and its depth increase did not reach significance, likely because of low power. A significant rise in spike-specific TCR breadth and depth was observed after two AZD1222 doses relative to day 0 and relative to MenACWY recipients.

This specimen's time point label, interpreted: baseline before first vaccination. Vaccinee samples came from UK trials COV001 and COV002, including a single-blind randomized controlled phase 2/3 trial of AZD1222 (ChAdOx1 nCoV-19) in healthy adults. For TCRbeta chain sequencing, PBMC samples were collected from trial participants at day 0 and at day 28 after the second dose. Points on this clone: Its antigen remains undetermined. No quality values exist for individual bases; no much larger clone is one base distant.

The CDR3 regions of human TCRbeta chains were subjected to immunosequencing. Under the source paper's analysis protocol: Repertoire TCRs were checked for matches against a reference library of SARS-CoV-2-specific TCRs that had been generated using the MIRA antigen-specificity platform. Breadth meant the fraction of unique TCRs that were SARS-CoV-2-associated, whereas depth meant the fraction of total T cells that were SARS-CoV-2-associated. Each spike-specific TCR was assigned to its reactive spike region and to a CD4 or CD8 class using the MIRA data. Log10-transformed breadth and depth values were compared by one-way ANOVA with Sidak's multiple comparisons tests. Held by TCRdb, this immuneACCESS table contains in-frame sequences only and omits some clones. Under half of the omission traces to an unresolved V gene where checked; the cause of the rest is unknown. V, J and clone size derive from that table, while D and trimming were established from the DNA sequence. Across this sample there are about 85,000 clones, with roughly nine tenths seen only once. Around 6.7% of the sample rests with the top ten.

The CDR3 spans 15 residues, from the cysteine through the phenylalanine. Left in the record is the CDR3 DNA by itself, 45 bases read in frame from the first base. CDR1 and CDR2, per the germline V gene (reference sequence), are LNHDA and SQIVND. Trimming removed 4 bases from V and 3 bases from J; the gene matches leave 8 bases unexplained. The sequence derives from an adult in good health. The starting material was peripheral blood, obtained on day 0 of AZD1222 vaccination. The chain joins TRBV19 to TRBJ1-2; TRBD1 matches 7 bases in the middle. The nucleotide sequence reads as follows: TGTGCCAGTAGTACGGGGACAGTTGTTGACTATGGCTACACCTTC. Its protein product is CASSTGTVVDYGYTF.